This T cell receptor (beta chain) was found in a study of T cell repertoires in cytomegalovirus infection. Study as a whole: It was the public TCR beta signatures that indicated both CMV infection and matching HLA type. Study results and limitations: Dominating the ex vivo response were HLA-C-restricted CMV-specific TCR beta clonotypes.

This CDR3 region has 15 residues. Between the trimmed V and J ends, which lost 2 bases and 1 base, there was a span of 10 bases. From the reads, TCRdb called clonotypes with MiXCR, one entry per CDR3 protein. In the table there are around 130,000 distinct CDR3 sequences, roughly 8.2% of which are singletons. Notes on this clonotype: Its antigen is undetermined.

This clonotype originated in a human donor in good health (CMV status not recorded). Some clones in this sample may be carry-over from other donors' samples. The sequenced material came from PBMCs. V gene TRBV12-3 or TRBV12-4 combines with J gene TRBJ2-3, with a weak D call TRBD1 (6 bases). The CDR3 DNA is TGTGCCAGCAGTTTAAGAGCAGGGGGCACAGATACGCAGTATTTT. Amino acids: CASSLRAGGTDTQYF.